The entry below describes one TCR beta chain. These data are taken from a study of T cell responses to AZD1222 COVID-19 vaccine. The repertoire was sequenced with immunoSEQ multiplex PCR; TCRdb's copy has only in-frame clones and lacks some. Of over 110,000 clones listed, almost 95% are singletons. The germline CDR1 and CDR2 sequences are SGHRS and YFSETQ. This CDR3 has 15 residues. V gave up 7 bases and J gave up 2 bases; unmatched junction bases: 9. The sample in question was peripheral blood, obtained 28 days after the second AZD1222 dose. The sequence derives from an adult who received the AZD1222 COVID-19 vaccine. The chain combines TRBV5-1 with TRBJ2-1, with 7 bases aligning to TRBD1. The CDR3 DNA reads TGCGCCAGCGGTCCGGAAGGGGGCGCCTACAATGAGCAGTTCTTC. Translated, it gives CASGPEGGAYNEQFF. The complete variable domain, with remaining parts taken from reference TRBV5-1 and TRBJ2-1, reads KAGVTQTPRYLIKTRGQQVTLSCSPISGHRSVSWYQQTPGQGLQFLFEYFSETQRNKGNFPGRFSGRQFSNSRSEMNVSTLELGDSALYLCASGPEGGAYNEQFFGPGTRLTVL.